The entry that follows covers one TCR beta chain sequence. The antigen is not known. This entry belongs to a study of a mutant IDH1 vaccine in newly diagnosed glioma. Turning to the study itself: Visit timing is recorded as week 35 for V12 and week 47 for V13.

The time point is: week 35, safety follow-up. One vaccine dose held 300 ug of mutant IDH1 20-mer peptide and came with topical imiquimod. Produced via immunoSEQ multiplex PCR; TCRdb's table is partial and in-frame only. The top ten hold 5% to 6.5% of the sample, which has around 60,000 clones, roughly 76% seen once. From germline, CDR1 is SGHVS and CDR2 FNYEAQ. With V trimmed by 2 bases and J by 1 base, 2 bases remained unmatched. This CDR3 region has 15 residues. The J gene is TRBJ1-3, the V gene TRBV7-6; the match to TRBD1 covers 7 bases. The receptor's source is a man aged 40-49 years with glioma. The sequencing used PBMCs, collected from a glioma patient whose treatment included an IDH1 peptide vaccine. This CDR3 reads CASSLNRGSGNTIYF. DNA for the CDR3: TGTGCCAGCAGCTTAAACAGGGGATCTGGAAACACCATATATTTT.